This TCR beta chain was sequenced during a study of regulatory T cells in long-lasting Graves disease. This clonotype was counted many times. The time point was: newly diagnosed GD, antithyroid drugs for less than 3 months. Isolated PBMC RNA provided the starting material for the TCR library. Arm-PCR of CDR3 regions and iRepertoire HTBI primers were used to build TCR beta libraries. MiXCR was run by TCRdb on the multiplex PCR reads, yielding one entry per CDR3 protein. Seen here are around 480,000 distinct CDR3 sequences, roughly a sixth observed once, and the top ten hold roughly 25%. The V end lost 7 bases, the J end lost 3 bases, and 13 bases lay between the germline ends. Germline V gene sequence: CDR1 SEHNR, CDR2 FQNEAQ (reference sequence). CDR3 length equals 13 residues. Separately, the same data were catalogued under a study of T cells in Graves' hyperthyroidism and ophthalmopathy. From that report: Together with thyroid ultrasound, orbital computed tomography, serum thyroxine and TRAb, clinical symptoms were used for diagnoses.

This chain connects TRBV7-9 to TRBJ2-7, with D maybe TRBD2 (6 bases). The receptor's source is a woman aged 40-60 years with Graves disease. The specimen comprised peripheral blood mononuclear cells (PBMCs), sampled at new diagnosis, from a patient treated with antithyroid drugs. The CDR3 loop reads CASTLEGYYEQYF. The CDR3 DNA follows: TGTGCCAGCACCCTGGAGGGCTACTACGAGCAGTACTTC.